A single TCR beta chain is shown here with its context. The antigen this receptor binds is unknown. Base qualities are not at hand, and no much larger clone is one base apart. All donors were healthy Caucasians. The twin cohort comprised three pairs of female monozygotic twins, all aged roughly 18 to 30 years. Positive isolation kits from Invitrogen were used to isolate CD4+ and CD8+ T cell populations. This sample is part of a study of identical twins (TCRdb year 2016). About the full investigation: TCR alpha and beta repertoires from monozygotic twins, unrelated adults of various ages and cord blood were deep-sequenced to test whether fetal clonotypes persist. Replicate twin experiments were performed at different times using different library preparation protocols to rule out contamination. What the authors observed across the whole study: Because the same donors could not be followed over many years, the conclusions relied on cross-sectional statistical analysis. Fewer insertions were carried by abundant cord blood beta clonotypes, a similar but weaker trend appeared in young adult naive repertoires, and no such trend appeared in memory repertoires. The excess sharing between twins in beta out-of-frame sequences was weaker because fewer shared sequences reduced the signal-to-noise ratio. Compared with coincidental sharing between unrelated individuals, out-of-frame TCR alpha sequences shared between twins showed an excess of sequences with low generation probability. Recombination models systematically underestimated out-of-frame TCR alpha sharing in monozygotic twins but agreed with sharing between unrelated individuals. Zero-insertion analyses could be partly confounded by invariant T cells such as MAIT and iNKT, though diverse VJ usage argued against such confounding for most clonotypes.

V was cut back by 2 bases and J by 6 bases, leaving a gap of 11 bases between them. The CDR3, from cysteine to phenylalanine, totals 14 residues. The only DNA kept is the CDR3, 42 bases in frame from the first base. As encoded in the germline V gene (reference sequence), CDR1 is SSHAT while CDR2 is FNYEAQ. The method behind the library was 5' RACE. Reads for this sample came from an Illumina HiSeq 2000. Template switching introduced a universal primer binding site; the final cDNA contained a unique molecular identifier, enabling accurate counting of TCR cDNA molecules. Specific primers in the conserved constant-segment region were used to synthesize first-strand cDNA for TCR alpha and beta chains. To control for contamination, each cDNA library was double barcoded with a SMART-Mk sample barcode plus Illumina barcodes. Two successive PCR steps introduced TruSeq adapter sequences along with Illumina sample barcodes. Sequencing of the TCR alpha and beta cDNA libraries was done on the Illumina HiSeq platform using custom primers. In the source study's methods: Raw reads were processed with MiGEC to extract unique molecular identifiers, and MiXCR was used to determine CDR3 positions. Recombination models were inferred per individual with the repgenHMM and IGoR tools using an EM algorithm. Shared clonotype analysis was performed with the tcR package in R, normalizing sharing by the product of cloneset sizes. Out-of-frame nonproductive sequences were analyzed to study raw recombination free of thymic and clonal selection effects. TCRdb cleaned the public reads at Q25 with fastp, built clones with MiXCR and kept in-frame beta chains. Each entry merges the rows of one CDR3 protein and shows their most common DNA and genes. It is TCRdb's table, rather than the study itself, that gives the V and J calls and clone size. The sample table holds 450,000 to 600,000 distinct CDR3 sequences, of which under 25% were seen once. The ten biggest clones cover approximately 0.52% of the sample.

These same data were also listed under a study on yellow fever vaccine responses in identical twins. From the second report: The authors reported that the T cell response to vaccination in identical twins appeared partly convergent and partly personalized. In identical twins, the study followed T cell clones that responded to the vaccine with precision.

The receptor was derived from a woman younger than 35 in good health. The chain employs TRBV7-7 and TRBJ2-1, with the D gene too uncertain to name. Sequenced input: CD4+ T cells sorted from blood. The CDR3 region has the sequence CASSLPDLSNEQFF. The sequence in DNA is TGTGCCAGCAGCTTACCGGACCTCTCCAATGAGCAGTTCTTC.